This T cell receptor (beta chain) comes out of a study of blood T cell repertoires in COVID-19. About the research overall: Samples of COVID-19 (acute and convalescent) were obtained from the United States, Italy and Spain.

Cohort 3 donors were reported recovered after two negative PCRs, clearance, or symptom resolution. Here immunoSEQ multiplex PCR was the method, and the copy in TCRdb shows in-frame clones only, minus some. Among approximately 330,000 clones listed, 85% to 90% were seen once. The germline gives CDR1 SGHKS, CDR2 YYEKEE (reference sequence). The length of the CDR3 is 15 residues. Trimming took 3 bases from V and 3 from J, leaving 16 bases between them. The TCR sequence derives from a woman between 25 and 40 years old who had recovered from COVID-19. Material for sequencing was PBMCs or T cells enriched from blood (not recorded which). J is TRBJ2-7 and V is TRBV5-5; D possibly corresponds to TRBD1 (7 bases). CDR3 sequence: CASSWAGGSGYEQYF. Here the CDR3 DNA reads TGTGCCAGCAGCTGGGCAGGGGGTAGCGGCTACGAGCAGTACTTC.